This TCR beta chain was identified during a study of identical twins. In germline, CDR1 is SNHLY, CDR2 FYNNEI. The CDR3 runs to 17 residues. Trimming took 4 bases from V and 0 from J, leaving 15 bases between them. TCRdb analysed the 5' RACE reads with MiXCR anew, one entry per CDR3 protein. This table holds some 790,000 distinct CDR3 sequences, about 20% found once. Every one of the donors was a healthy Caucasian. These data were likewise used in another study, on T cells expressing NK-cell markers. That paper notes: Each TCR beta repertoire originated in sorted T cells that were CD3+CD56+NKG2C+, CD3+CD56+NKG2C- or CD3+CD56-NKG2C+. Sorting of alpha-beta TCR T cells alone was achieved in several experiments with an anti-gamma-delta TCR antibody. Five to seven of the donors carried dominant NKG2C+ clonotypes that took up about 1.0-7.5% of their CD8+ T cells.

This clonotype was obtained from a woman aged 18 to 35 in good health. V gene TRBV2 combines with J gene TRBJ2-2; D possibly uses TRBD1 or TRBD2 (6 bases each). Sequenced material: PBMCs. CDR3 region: CASSARGVGPNTGELFF. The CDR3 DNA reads TGTGCCAGCAGTGCTAGGGGGGTGGGCCCGAACACCGGGGAGCTGTTTTTT.